This entry lists 30 T cell receptor beta chains sequenced from one sample in a study of blood T cell repertoires in COVID-19. Some clones are missing from TCRdb's copy, which holds only in-frame ones; the method was immunoSEQ multiplex PCR. The sample lists some 100,000 clones, roughly 85% occurring once. What was sequenced was peripheral blood. Receptor source: a woman in her 70s with acute or convalescent COVID-19.

The CDR3 protein is CASSYSGVDTQYF. In nucleotides, the CDR3 is TGTGCCAGCAGTTACTCGGGCGTCGATACGCAGTATTTT. This chain joins TRBV6-2 or TRBV6-3 and TRBJ2-3; D is uncertain. Germline V CDR1 and CDR2: MNHEY, SVGEGT. The CDR3 contains 13 residues. Trimming left V 0 bases short and J 6 bases short, with 7 bases between.

The chain uses TRBV11-2 and TRBJ1-4; D is unresolved. CDR1 and CDR2 from the germline V gene are SGHAT and FQNNGV. Trimming removed 5 bases at V and 5 bases at J, with 15 bases between. The CDR3 spans 15 residues. CDR3 in DNA: TGTGCCAGCAGCCCGTCGAGGGCGGGAAATGAAAAACTGTTTTTT. Translated: CASSPSRAGNEKLFF.

The rearrangement links TRBV29-1 to TRBJ1-1; 7 bases line up with TRBD1. CDR1 is SQVTM, CDR2 ANQGSEA, per germline. The CDR3 runs 17 residues. V gave up 1 base and J gave up 1 base; unmatched junction bases: 12. CDR3 in DNA: TGCAGCGTTGAAGCTAGGGGCGGCAGGGGGAGGAACACTGAAGCTTTCTTT. Protein: CSVEARGGRGRNTEAFF.

The chain couples TRBV18 to TRBJ2-1; 9 bases align to TRBD1. This CDR3 is built from 14 residues. V was clipped by 3 bases and J by 9 bases; unmatched bases: 6. In germline, CDR1 is KGHSH, CDR2 LQKENI. This chain's CDR3 is CASSPGQGYGEQFF. The CDR3 coding sequence is TGTGCCAGCTCACCCGGACAGGGGTATGGTGAGCAGTTCTTC.

The rearrangement joins TRBV19 to TRBJ2-3; D possibly corresponds to TRBD1 (6 bases). CDR3 length: 13 amino acids. Per the germline V gene, CDR1 is LNHDA and CDR2 is SQIVND (reference sequence). V lost 5 bases to trimming and J lost 5 bases, with 11 bases between them. The CDR3 here is CASSPWTVDTQYF. In DNA, the CDR3 is TGTGCCAGTAGTCCCTGGACAGTAGATACGCAGTATTTT.

This chain uses TRBV19 with TRBJ1-2; 9 bases align to TRBD1. The CDR3 runs to 15 residues. In germline, CDR1 is LNHDA, CDR2 SQIVND (reference sequence). V dropped 5 bases and J dropped 8; count of bases not matched to a gene: 12. The CDR3 reads CASSLTGGASAGYTF. CDR3 coding DNA: TGTGCCAGTAGTTTAACAGGGGGCGCGTCCGCCGGCTACACCTTC.

The V and J genes are TRBV19 and TRBJ1-1; D is perhaps TRBD1 (6 bases). V was trimmed by 5 bases and J by 6 bases, leaving 25 bases between them. Germline lookup yields CDR1 LNHDA and CDR2 SQIVND (reference sequence). CDR3 length equals 17 residues. CDR3 sequence reads: CASSEAVGRGRSAEAFF. DNA of the CDR3: TGTGCCAGTAGTGAAGCTGTCGGCAGGGGAAGGAGCGCTGAAGCTTTCTTT. Drawing the rest from reference TRBV19 and TRBJ1-1, the complete variable domain is DGGITQSPKYLFRKEGQNVTLSCEQNLNHDAMYWYRQDPGQGLRLIYYSQIVNDFQKGDIAEGYSVSREKKESFPLTVTSAQKNPTAFYLCASSEAVGRGRSAEAFFGQGTRLTVV.

The V and J genes are TRBV6-5 and TRBJ2-7; D may be TRBD1 (6 bases). CDR1 MNHEY and CDR2 SVGAGI come from the germline V gene. The germline V and J ends were trimmed by 6 bases and 5 bases, with 11 bases remaining between them. The CDR3 length is 12 residues. The CDR3 DNA reads TGTGCCAGCAGGGGGCCAGGGGACGAGCAGTACGTC. Translation gives CASRGPGDEQYV.

The V and J genes are TRBV28 and TRBJ1-2; D is undetermined. The V end lost 8 bases, the J end lost 3 bases, and 10 bases lay between the germline ends. Looked up from germline, CDR1 is MDHEN and CDR2 is SYDVKM. The CDR3 is 12 residues long. CDR3: CASCGPDYGYTF. The CDR3 DNA reads TGTGCCAGCTGTGGGCCAGACTATGGCTACACCTTC.

This chain connects TRBV20-1 to TRBJ1-4; no definite D call. The CDR3 consists of 13 residues. Germline CDR1 DFQATT, CDR2 SNEGSKA (reference sequence). V was shortened by 3 bases and J by 8 bases, with 13 bases between the two germline ends. The CDR3 here is CSASLQRGEKLFF. In DNA, the CDR3 is TGCAGTGCTAGTTTGCAGCGCGGGGAAAAACTGTTTTTT.

This chain uses TRBV7-2 with TRBJ1-5; weak D call: TRBD1 (5 bases). There are 15 residues in the CDR3. V shed 0 bases and J shed 3 bases, with 9 bases lying between them. The germline gives CDR1 SGHTA, CDR2 FQGNSA. The CDR3 loop is CASSLAPGHNQPQHF. CDR3 nucleotide sequence: TGTGCCAGCAGCTTAGCTCCTGGACACAATCAGCCCCAGCATTTT.

This clone was detected only a few times. The rearrangement joins TRBV19 to TRBJ1-2, with 9 positions matching TRBD1. The germline V gene encodes CDR1 LNHDA and CDR2 SQIVND (reference sequence). This CDR3 has 15 residues. Trimming cost V 6 bases and J 4 bases; bases outside gene matches: 9. DNA of the CDR3: TGTGCCAGTAGAGGTGGGACAGGGATGGTCTATGGCTACACCTTC. Its translation is CASRGGTGMVYGYTF.

This clone has more than one count but fewer than ten. The chain couples TRBV14 to TRBJ1-2, with D possibly matching TRBD1 (6 bases). Trimming took off 6 bases at V and 7 bases at J, with 15 bases between the two ends. The CDR3 runs 13 residues. Germline CDR1 reads SGHDN; CDR2 reads FVKESK. The CDR3 nucleotides read TGTGCCAGCAGTCAGACAGGTTGGTCTGGCTACACCTTC. The encoded protein is CASSQTGWSGYTF. Together with reference TRBV14 and TRBJ1-2, the CDR3 gives the full variable domain: EAGVTQFPSHSVIEKGQTVTLRCDPISGHDNLYWYRRVMGKEIKFLLHFVKESKQDESGMPNNRFLAERTGGTYSTLKVQPAELEDSGVYFCASSQTGWSGYTFGSGTRLTVV.

The chain has TRBV19 and TRBJ2-7, with TRBD1 matching 11 bases. CDR3 size: 15 residues. Germline lookup yields CDR1 LNHDA and CDR2 SQIVND (reference sequence). Trimming at V came to 10 bases and at J to 1 base, leaving 9 bases not matched to a gene. CDR3 region: CATSPGDRGSYEQYF. The CDR3 nucleotides read TGTGCCACCTCCCCCGGGGACAGGGGGTCCTACGAGCAGTACTTC.

V is TRBV5-1 and J is TRBJ2-3, with 7 bases matching TRBD1. Germline CDR1 SGHRS, CDR2 YFSETQ. This CDR3 contains 16 residues. V dropped 3 bases and J dropped 8; count of bases not matched to a gene: 15. This CDR3 reads CASSSHPTGEVGTQYF. CDR3 nucleotide sequence: TGCGCCAGCAGCTCTCACCCCACAGGGGAAGTGGGTACGCAGTATTTT.

V is TRBV6-5 and J is TRBJ1-2; 8 bases are shared with TRBD1. The CDR3 totals 15 residues. Germline values: CDR1 MNHEY, CDR2 SVGAGI. The junction had 6 bases not matched to a gene; V was cut back by 6 bases and J by 0 bases. The CDR3 nucleotides read TGTGCCAGCAGAGAGGGACAGGCCCCTAACTATGGCTACACCTTC. It yields the protein CASREGQAPNYGYTF.

This clone was recorded many times. The chain uses TRBV13 and TRBJ2-2; the D gene is possibly TRBD2 (6 bases). Looked up from germline, CDR1 is PRHDT and CDR2 is FYEKMQ (reference sequence). V was pared by 1 base and J by 5 bases, with 17 bases between. The CDR3 has 17 residues. The DNA for the CDR3 is TGTGCCAGCAGCTTAGCCCTGTACCCCGGAGGGACCGGGGAGCTGTTTTTT. Protein: CASSLALYPGGTGELFF.

This rearrangement joins TRBV19 to TRBJ1-1; the D gene is possibly TRBD1 (6 bases). Germline assignment: CDR1 LNHDA and CDR2 SQIVND (reference sequence). The CDR3 contains 13 residues. The V end was cut by 5 bases, the J end by 1 base, with 8 bases between. The CDR3 protein is CASSQTGNTEAFF. The CDR3 nucleotides read TGTGCCAGTAGTCAGACAGGGAACACTGAAGCTTTCTTT.

The chain combines TRBV7-3 with TRBJ2-2, with TRBD2 identical over 8 bases. V shed 4 bases and J 7 bases; nucleotides not matched to a gene: 17. The CDR3 extends over 18 amino acids. CDR1 is SGHTA, CDR2 FQGTGA, per germline. Here the CDR3 reads CASSSSPGLVGTGGELFF. Here the CDR3 DNA reads TGTGCCAGCAGCTCGTCCCCGGGACTAGTGGGAACCGGCGGGGAGCTGTTTTTT.

The gene calls are TRBV9 and TRBJ1-2, with no clear D. Germline CDR1 and CDR2: SGDLS and YYNGEE. The CDR3 has 15 amino acids. Trimming pared 5 bases from V and 7 bases from J, leaving 21 bases between. For the CDR3, the DNA is TGTGCCAGCAGTCCGAGGTCGGATTCCACCTTTGGCTACACCTTC. Its protein is CASSPRSDSTFGYTF.

The chain combines TRBV6-6 with TRBJ1-6, with D unclear. Trimming left V 3 bases short and J 16 bases short, with 16 bases between. This CDR3 is 13 amino acids long. Per germline, CDR1 MNHNY and CDR2 SVGAGI (reference sequence). The CDR3 DNA sequence: TGTGCCAGCAGTTATGAGCGGCGATTGGGGCTCCACTTT. This encodes CASSYERRLGLHF.

V usage is TRBV12-3 or TRBV12-4 and J usage is TRBJ1-1; D gene ambiguous. This CDR3 has 11 residues. V shed 6 bases and J shed 6 bases, with 8 bases lying between them. In DNA, the CDR3 is TGTGCCAGCAGCCCCTATCCTGAAGCTTTCTTT. Protein sequence: CASSPYPEAFF.

The chain carries TRBV6-1 and TRBJ1-5; D not certain. With 2 bases removed from V and 9 bases from J, the gap between germline ends came to 11 bases. The germline gives CDR1 MNHNS, CDR2 SASEGT. The CDR3 has 13 residues. CDR3 sequence (DNA): TGTGCCAGCAGTGAATCGGCGGGCCGGCCCCAGCATTTT. Its translation: CASSESAGRPQHF.

This clone was picked up a small number of times. V gene TRBV15 combines with J gene TRBJ1-5; the match to TRBD1 covers 9 bases. The CDR3 runs 19 residues. Germline V gene sequence: CDR1 LNHNV, CDR2 YYDKDF (reference sequence). J was trimmed by 2 bases and V by 5 bases; bases with no gene match: 16. The CDR3 sequence: CATSSTYRDRATGNQPQHF. In DNA form, the CDR3 reads TGTGCCACCAGCTCGACATACCGGGACAGGGCAACTGGCAATCAGCCCCAGCATTTT.

CDR3 amino acids: CASSLEVGENSPLHF. CDR3 in DNA: TGCGCCAGCAGCTTGGAAGTAGGGGAAAACTCACCCCTCCACTTT. This chain links TRBV5-1 with TRBJ1-6; D might be TRBD1 (5 bases). The V end was cut by 0 bases, the J end by 10 bases, with 14 bases between. Germline V gene data show CDR1 as SGHRS and CDR2 as YFSETQ. The CDR3 runs to 15 residues.

This clone came up a few times. The chain recombines TRBV29-1 with TRBJ1-2; D gene unclear. The CDR3 extends over 12 amino acids. V was cut by 5 bases and J by 1 base, with 8 bases left in between. Germline V gene lookup returns CDR1 SQVTM and CDR2 ANQGSEA. The CDR3 loop reads CSVMADNYGYTF. CDR3 bases: TGCAGCGTTATGGCAGATAACTATGGCTACACCTTC. The complete variable domain, with remaining parts taken from reference TRBV29-1 and TRBJ1-2, reads SAVISQKPSRDICQRGTSLTIQCQVDSQVTMMFWYRQQPGQSLTLIATANQGSEATYESGFVIDKFPISRPNLTFSTLTVSNMSPEDSSIYLCSVMADNYGYTFGSGTRLTVV.

A single count supports this clone. The chain joins TRBV5-1 to TRBJ1-3; a weak D match, TRBD1 (5 bases). Per germline, CDR1 SGHRS and CDR2 YFSETQ. This CDR3 has 15 amino acids. V lost 0 bases and J 4 bases, leaving 11 bases between the germline ends. The CDR3 protein is CASSLDGGGGNTIYF. CDR3 DNA sequence: TGCGCCAGCAGCTTGGACGGGGGAGGAGGAAACACCATATATTTT.

The V gene is TRBV6-5, the J gene TRBJ1-1; 8 nucleotides agree with TRBD1. V lost 7 bases and J lost 7; bases outside the gene matches: 8. CDR3 length equals 13 residues. Germline assignment: CDR1 MNHEY and CDR2 SVGAGI. The CDR3 is CASNRQGRDEAFF. The CDR3 DNA sequence: TGTGCCAGCAACAGACAGGGGCGGGATGAAGCTTTCTTT.

The rearrangement uses TRBV18 and TRBJ1-2; 10 nucleotides match TRBD1. Germline-derived CDR1 and CDR2 are KGHSH and LQKENI. The J segment lost 2 bases and the V segment lost 3 bases, leaving 12 bases of the junction unmatched. This CDR3 is built from 18 residues. The CDR3 nucleotides are TGTGCCAGCTCACCCGATCAGACCGGGACAGGGGTAAACTATGGCTACACCTTC. Protein sequence: CASSPDQTGTGVNYGYTF.

The chain is built from TRBV6-5 and TRBJ2-5; D possibly corresponds to TRBD1 (6 bases). Germline CDR1 MNHEY, CDR2 SVGAGI. CDR3 length: 13 amino acids. Trimming took off 7 bases at V and 2 bases at J, with 11 bases between the two ends. Here the CDR3 DNA reads TGTGCCAGCACCCGACAGGCGCAAGAGACCCAGTACTTC. It yields the protein CASTRQAQETQYF.